The present T cell receptor beta chain was sequenced within a study of shared clonotypes between healthy human individuals. In the CD4+ fraction, cells were divided into CD45RA+ naive and CD45RA-negative memory subsets. Notes on this clone: Its antigen is not known.

V lost 1 base, J lost 8 bases, and 12 bases lay in between. Looked up from germline, CDR1 is SGHTA and CDR2 is FQGNSA. CDR3 length equals 14 residues. Data came from immunoSEQ multiplex PCR; TCRdb stores just in-frame clones and leaves some out. The table shows nearly 750,000 clones, with 55% to 75% occurring only once. Overall study results and limits: What limited the represented genetic and exposure-history diversity was the small number of donors. For naive CD4 cells, around 5.1% of clonotypes were shared across a handful of donors. In this cohort, only blood was sampled, and tissue repertoires likely differ.

This receptor was identified in a woman in her thirties in good health. Input material: memory CD4+ T cells sorted from blood. This sample's subset: CD45RA-negative fraction. V is TRBV7-2 and J is TRBJ2-1; maybe TRBD1 (6 bases). CDR3 region: CASSLVPGAYEQFF. The CDR3 nucleotides read TGTGCCAGCAGCTTAGTCCCAGGGGCTTATGAGCAGTTCTTC.